This T cell receptor beta chain was found in a study of cytomegalovirus exposure and HLA in healthy donors (dated by TCRdb to 2015 to 2018). Notes on the research overall: An earlier analysis of approximately 640 of the donors reported roughly 300 Gb of sequence data and approximately 110 million unique TCR beta sequences from about 180 million T cells. An early release that covered several hundred HLA-typed donors contained about 300 gigabases of sequencing data and tens of millions of unique TCR sequences. Among the approximately 400 genotyped donors, approximately 81% belonged to the genetic ancestry cluster associated with self-reported Caucasian donors. The aim of the study was to test whether cataloging public T cell receptors could identify signatures of past pathogen exposure. The T cell repertoires of under 700 subjects were profiled by immunosequencing and related to cytomegalovirus serostatus. A separate validation cohort of some 130 different subjects was used in addition to the 666-subject first cohort. To predict cytomegalovirus infection status, the study brought together high-throughput TCR immunosequencing, statistical association of individual TCRs with disease status, and machine learning. In a later analysis, previously published TCR beta repertoires from fewer than 750 donors were re-analyzed and high-resolution HLA genotyping was added so that TCR occurrence patterns could be studied. Rather than drawing on any new phenotypic data, the later analysis identified candidate immune exposures from TCR beta sequences and the way those sequences occurred across donors. To decide whether each TCR beta V gene segment behaved as functional or pseudogenic, an earlier analysis of some 600 of the donors relied on high-throughput TCR beta sequencing. Alongside the repertoire data, information on donor age, sex, ethnicity and CMV serostatus was compiled. A later genetic analysis took genome-wide SNP genotypes for about 55% of the 666 donors and used that subset as a discovery cohort. Every discovery cohort repertoire had been produced on one sequencing platform. Both class I and class II loci were covered by HLA typing, at four-digit resolution. The number of typed donors differed by locus: about 620-630 for A, B, C, DRB1 and DQB1; 500 to 550 for DQA1; around 610 for DPA1; and about 470 for DPB1. Because of strong linkage in the cohort, 4 to 6 DR-DQ haplotypes were treated as single units for association and clustering. Among some 410 genotyped donors of the cohort, an average of roughly 230,000 unique TCR beta nucleotide sequences was sequenced per donor, of which 15% to 20% were non-productive.

Paper-wide results and their limitations: A later genetic analysis reported fewer N-insertions in productive TCRs among donors in an Asian-associated ancestry cluster than the 666-donor mean. In an earlier analysis of around 600 of the donors, most TCR beta V segments were observed in productive rearrangements about 87% or about 30% of the time, broadly matching IMGT annotations. Some IMGT-functional V segments, including TRBV6-2 and TRBV6-3, could not be told apart with the 87-base-pair reads, so those segments were excluded. Presence/absence analyses assumed roughly uniform sequencing depth across donors, an assumption that may not hold. Linkage disequilibrium might explain the correlated functional status among segregating V segments, but an unknown experimental factor could not be excluded. In a later analysis, HLA-associated TCR beta chains were found to be more clonally expanded and to have lower generation probabilities than equally common non-associated chains. Cytomegalovirus status was reported to be diagnosed by the classifier with high specificity and sensitivity in both the original and validation cohorts. For the cohort, immune exposure information was limited to CMV serostatus. A later genetic analysis associated a missense DCLRE1C variant with V-gene and J-gene trimming of TCR beta chains, and an independent cohort replicated the association. In a later analysis, some 17,000 TCR beta sequences were associated with specific HLA alleles at a false discovery rate of 0.05. According to the authors, the approach could potentially be generalized to other disease states and immunological phenotypes. Most TCR sequences were seen in very few donors, while some public TCRs were found in many individuals. The cohort was sequenced for TCR beta chains only, and without alpha or paired-chain data the features that could be detected were limited. In vitro tests confirmed that three of the cytomegalovirus-associated TCR beta chains recognize cytomegalovirus antigens. In a later analysis, several top co-occurrence clusters were reported to appear linked to parvovirus B19, influenza, CMV and Epstein-Barr virus. HLA typing was unavailable for some donors at each locus, so association tests used only the typed subset. Because counts were too low, roughly 17 rarely observed V segments, including chromosome 9 orphons, were left out of the earlier analysis of 500 to 750 of the donors. The study gave a list of over 150 TCR beta chains associated with cytomegalovirus. A further reported finding was that TCR beta sequences accurately predicted the HLA-A and HLA-B alleles for most subjects in the first cohort. Assigning TCR associations to individual alleles was difficult when HLA alleles, especially DR and DQ, strongly co-occurred. A cluster of highly shared sequence variants was judged likely to represent a technical artifact of the sequencing pipeline. In a later analysis, TCR association rates were found to vary across HLA loci, with the most associated TCRs seen for DRB1 alleles and the fewest for HLA-C alleles. A later analysis found that most CMV-associated TCR beta chains appeared HLA-restricted, with HLA associations seemingly driven largely by CMV exposure.

This clone occurred once. The antigen it binds to is not known. No base qualities exist here, and no much larger clone lies one base off it. The method behind the library was the immunoSEQ multiplex PCR assay. For the multiplex PCR, a mixture combining 60 forward primers for TCR Vbeta segments and 13 reverse primers for TCR Jbeta segments was used. The CDR3 region of rearranged TCR beta genes was amplified from genomic DNA with a multiplex PCR assay. On the Illumina HiSeq System, the amplified TCR beta libraries were sequenced as 87-base-pair reads. The paper's processing steps were these. In a later analysis, tens of millions of unique TCR beta chains were counted across the approximately 620 repertoires, and roughly 10 million of these chains were shared by at least two donors. Raw reads were error-corrected and collapsed into unique sequences by a nearest-neighbor algorithm in which closely related sequences were merged to remove PCR and sequencing errors. CDR3 sequences were aligned to IMGT reference sequences to assign V, D and J gene segments. For a sequence to be retained, a match of at least six nucleotides to both a V gene segment and a J gene segment was required. A rearrangement was called productive if the CDR3 had no stop codons and remained in frame with V and J, and every other rearrangement was called non-productive. CDR3 was defined by IMGT convention, running from the second conserved V-encoded cysteine to the conserved J-encoded phenylalanine. The earlier analysis of 587 of the donors excluded any sequence lacking an unambiguous match to a single V gene segment. In an earlier analysis of several hundred of the donors, V segments were called functional above 56.7% productive rearrangements and were called segregating when the between-donor standard deviation exceeded 5%. To diagnose cytomegalovirus status from the catalog of TCR beta chain sequences, a statistical classification framework was built. In a later analysis, V and J genes were assigned by comparing TCR nucleotide sequences against IMGT/GENE-DB human TR gene sequences. In a later analysis, CDR3 sequences and most-parsimonious VDJ recombination scenarios were assigned using the TCRdist pipeline. In a later analysis, each TCR beta chain was defined by its CDR3 amino acid sequence together with its V-gene family, and reads lacking a unique V-gene family were excluded. To address suspected cross-contamination and a sequencing artifact, a later analysis removed over 500 highly shared, low-generation-probability nucleotide sequences. In a later analysis, a clonal expansion index was calculated for each public chain from normalized within-repertoire ranks of inferred template counts. In a later analysis, generation probabilities were computed using a VDJ recombination model fitted to out-of-frame rearrangements, and the results were checked against IGoR. In a later analysis, hypergeometric tests were used to score TCR-TCR, TCR-HLA and TCR-CMV co-occurrence, with a repertoire-size bias correction applied to TCR pairs. In a later analysis, false discovery rates were estimated by permuting HLA or CMV assignments 20 times. A later analysis grouped co-occurring TCRs with DBSCAN, adding TCRdist sequence similarity when clustering within HLA-allele-positive subsets. Repertoires with fewer than 30,000 or more than 120,000 public chains, plus five repertoires with anomalous nucleotide sharing, were excluded from co-occurrence clustering. Sourced from immuneACCESS, this table was stored by TCRdb with only in-frame sequences that have V and J called. A share of the clones is absent; for the studies checked, an unresolved V gene accounts for under half, and the remainder has no known explanation. Clone size and V and J calls were adopted from that table, with D and trimming inferred from the DNA. The sample has about 130,000 clones on record, around four fifths of them singletons. The ten largest clones capture approximately 1.1% of the sample.

The cohort consisted of 666 healthy bone marrow donors. At the time of sampling, every cohort member was nominally healthy, though immune exposures that went unrecorded were likely present. The donor tested CMV seronegative, placing the donor among the 350 or so seronegative members of the cohort. Each donor provided a peripheral blood sample, and peripheral blood mononuclear cells were used for TCR beta sequencing. Genomic DNA extraction from the blood cell samples was performed with the Qiagen DNeasy Blood Extraction Kit. The CDR3 runs 15 residues from the cysteine to the phenylalanine. The only DNA kept is the CDR3, 45 bases in frame from the first base. V is cut back by 0 bases and J by 3 bases, with 5 bases in the junction unmatched. CDR1 and CDR2, looked up from the germline V gene, are SGDLS and YYNGEE.

The TCR originated in a boy under 18 in good health and CMV-seronegative. The V and J segments used are TRBV9 and TRBJ1-2, with 7 bases in between that match TRBD1. The sample consisted of PBMCs. The DNA sequence is as follows: TGTGCCAGCAGCGTAGAGGGGACAGCGGACTATGGCTACACCTTC. The translation is CASSVEGTADYGYTF.